These 27 T cell receptor beta chains were all obtained from the same sample, sequenced in a study of blood T cell repertoires in COVID-19. TCRdb's copy holds only in-frame clones and misses some; the assay was immunoSEQ multiplex PCR. Of fewer than 200,000 clones in the sample, approximately 85% were seen once. The sequenced material came from PBMCs or T cells enriched from blood (not recorded which). The receptors here all came from a woman younger than 35 who had recovered from COVID-19.

The V gene is TRBV19, the J gene TRBJ1-1, with 7 positions matching TRBD1. This CDR3 spans 15 amino acids. The germline CDR1 and CDR2 sequences are LNHDA and SQIVND (reference sequence). The V segment lost 8 bases and the J segment 11 bases; nucleotides outside the gene matches: 20. The CDR3 sequence: CASWPGGQSNKVAFF. For the CDR3, the DNA is TGTGCCAGTTGGCCCGGGGGACAGAGTAACAAGGTGGCTTTCTTT.

V gene TRBV29-1 combines with J gene TRBJ2-3; 9 bases map to TRBD2. The CDR3 loop spans 15 amino acids. The V and J ends lost 6 bases and 0 bases, in that order; junction bases with no gene match: 7. Germline V gene sequence: CDR1 SQVTM, CDR2 ANQGSEA. The CDR3 DNA sequence: TGCAGCGTCTTGACAACTAGCGGGAGCACAGATACGCAGTATTTT. Translated, it gives CSVLTTSGSTDTQYF.

CDR3 in amino acids: CATSDLDFGGTGELFF. DNA of the CDR3: TGTGCCACCAGTGATTTGGACTTCGGAGGAACCGGGGAGCTGTTTTTT. The chain employs TRBV24-1 and TRBJ2-2; a weak D match, TRBD2 (5 bases). This CDR3 has 16 residues. Deletions cut 0 bases from V and 5 bases from J, with 12 bases between. Germline V gene sequence: CDR1 KGHDR, CDR2 SFDVKD.

The rearrangement uses TRBV2 and TRBJ2-1; 9 positions match TRBD2. Germline V CDR1 and CDR2: SNHLY, FYNNEI. CDR3 length: 13 residues. The J segment lost 7 bases and the V segment lost 8 bases, leaving 6 bases of the junction unmatched. The CDR3 spells CASRAGGSNEQFF. CDR3 coding DNA: TGTGCCAGCCGGGCGGGGGGGTCAAATGAGCAGTTCTTC.

The gene calls are TRBV5-1 and TRBJ1-4, with TRBD1 matching over 8 bases. Per germline, CDR1 SGHRS and CDR2 YFSETQ. Trimming took 4 bases from V and 2 from J; bases not matched to a gene: 7. The CDR3 is 16 amino acids. The CDR3 DNA reads as TGCGCCAGCAGCCCGCAGGGGGCGTTCACTAATGAAAAACTGTTTTTT. It codes for CASSPQGAFTNEKLFF.

The rearrangement uses TRBV28 and TRBJ2-1; D possibly corresponds to TRBD1 (6 bases). From germline, CDR1 is MDHEN and CDR2 SYDVKM. The CDR3 loop spans 17 amino acids. Trimming left V 3 bases short and J 2 bases short, with 17 bases between. CDR3 sequence reads: CASSFRSPGATYNEQFF. The DNA for the CDR3 is TGTGCCAGCAGTTTTCGGAGCCCAGGGGCCACCTACAATGAGCAGTTCTTC.

CDR3 protein: CASSTCGRSYNEQFF. CDR3 nucleotide sequence: TGTGCCAGCAGCACTTGCGGGAGATCCTACAATGAGCAGTTCTTC. J is TRBJ2-1 and V is TRBV21-1; no check of the table's D call, TRBD2, against the DNA was made. TRBV21-1 has pseudogene status. This CDR3 is 15 amino acids long.

The chain couples TRBV7-2 to TRBJ2-3, with 11 bases lining up with TRBD2. From germline, CDR1 is SGHTA and CDR2 FQGNSA. This CDR3 spans 12 amino acids. V dropped 9 bases and J dropped 6; count of bases not matched to a gene: 2. The CDR3 protein is CASRTSGDTQYF. As DNA, the CDR3 is TGTGCCAGTAGGACTAGCGGGGATACGCAGTATTTT.

The V call is TRBV24-1, the J call TRBJ1-4; 8 nucleotides line up with TRBD1. The CDR3 spans 16 residues. CDR1 is KGHDR, CDR2 SFDVKD, per germline. V was pared by 4 bases and J by 2 bases, with 5 bases of the junction left unmatched. The CDR3 nucleotides are TGTGCCACCAGTGAGGTCGACAGGGGTACTAATGAAAAACTGTTTTTT. Protein: CATSEVDRGTNEKLFF.

The CDR3 sequence is CASSLSRGYTEAFF. The CDR3 DNA is TGTGCCAGCAGCTTAAGCAGGGGATATACTGAAGCTTTCTTT. The chain recombines TRBV7-2 with TRBJ1-1; the D gene is possibly TRBD1 (6 bases). The CDR3 has 14 residues. Looked up from germline, CDR1 is SGHTA and CDR2 is FQGNSA. The ends were cut back, 2 bases at V and 5 bases at J, with 12 bases in the middle.

This clone has just one count. The V gene is TRBV5-8, the J gene TRBJ1-4, with D perhaps TRBD1 (6 bases). Germline assignment: CDR1 SGHTS and CDR2 YDEGEE. V was clipped by 3 bases and J by 7 bases, with 19 bases between them. This CDR3 spans 16 amino acids. CDR3 loop: CASSWGFVGAGEKLFF. As DNA, the CDR3 is TGTGCCAGCAGCTGGGGATTCGTGGGGGCGGGTGAAAAACTGTTTTTT.

The chain recombines TRBV19 with TRBJ1-2; tentative D call: TRBD1 (6 bases). V was shortened by 8 bases and J by 3 bases, with 13 bases between the two germline ends. Per the germline V gene, CDR1 is LNHDA and CDR2 is SQIVND (reference sequence). This CDR3 region has 13 residues. As DNA, the CDR3 is TGTGCCAGTGCTCAGGGGCCGGACTATGGCTACACCTTC. Protein sequence: CASAQGPDYGYTF.

This chain links TRBV4-2 with TRBJ1-1, with a weak D call TRBD1 (5 bases). The CDR3 is 15 amino acids. V shed 0 bases and J shed 0 bases, with 8 bases lying between them. The germline CDR1 and CDR2 sequences are LGHNA and YNFKEQ. In DNA, the CDR3 is TGTGCCAGCAGCCAAGATACAGGCCTGAACACTGAAGCTTTCTTT. Protein product: CASSQDTGLNTEAFF.

This clone was seen just once. The genes are TRBV6-6 and TRBJ2-7; D is possibly TRBD2 (5 bases). The CDR3 has 12 amino acids. The V end lost 2 bases, the J end lost 7 bases, and 9 bases lay between the germline ends. From germline, CDR1 is MNHNY and CDR2 SVGAGI (reference sequence). CDR3 residues: CASSYPGGEQYF. The DNA for the CDR3 is TGTGCCAGCAGTTACCCGGGCGGGGAGCAGTACTTC.

As to this clone: Its ends do not fully match the called genes, so a read error is possible. V gene TRBV2 combines with J gene TRBJ2-1; 7 nucleotides match TRBD1. CDR1 is SNHLY, CDR2 FYNNEI, per germline. This CDR3 spans 11 amino acids. For the CDR3, the DNA is TGTGCCAGCAGTGAGGACAGGATATGGATCTTC. Translated, it gives CASSEDRIWIF. Combining the CDR3 with reference TRBV2 and TRBJ2-1 gives the whole variable domain EPEVTQTPSHQVTQMGQEVILRCVPISNHLYFYWYRQILGQKVEFLVSFYNNEISEKSEIFDDQFSVERPDGSNFTLKIRSTKLEDSAMYFCASSEDRIWIFGPGTRLTVL.

V and J are TRBV5-1 and TRBJ2-2; D is unresolved. The CDR3 is made up of 16 amino acids. Trimming pared 0 bases from V and 4 bases from J, leaving 13 bases between. Germline V gene data show CDR1 as SGHRS and CDR2 as YFSETQ. The CDR3 reads CASSLAVVSSTGELFF. CDR3 coding DNA: TGCGCCAGCAGCTTGGCCGTGGTGTCTAGCACCGGGGAGCTGTTTTTT.

The chain combines TRBV4-2 with TRBJ1-2; 9 bases agree with TRBD1. Germline CDR1 is LGHNA and CDR2 is YNFKEQ. The CDR3 is 14 amino acids. V lost 4 bases to trimming and J lost 5 bases; unmatched junction nucleotides: 5. CDR3 amino acids: CASSRTGDSYGYTF. CDR3 coding DNA: TGTGCCAGCAGCCGGACAGGGGACTCTTATGGCTACACCTTC.

The CDR3 DNA reads TGTGCCAGCAGCTTAAGTGGGGGGGCTTCCTACGGAAACACCATATATTTT. Protein: CASSLSGGASYGNTIYF. The V and J genes are TRBV7-2 and TRBJ1-3, with a tentative D call TRBD1 (6 bases). The CDR3 is made up of 17 amino acids. CDR1 SGHTA and CDR2 FQGNSA come from the germline V gene. The germline V and J ends were trimmed by 2 bases and 4 bases, with 18 bases remaining between them.

The sample holds one count of this clone. CDR3 bases: TGCGCCAGCAGCCAAGAACGAGGGATTCTCGGGTATGAAAAACTGTTTTTT. This gives the protein CASSQERGILGYEKLFF. The V and J genes are TRBV4-1 and TRBJ1-4; D is ambiguous. Trimming shortened V by 0 bases and J by 6 bases, and 17 bases separated the two germline ends. Germline V lookup: CDR1 MGHRA, CDR2 YSYEKL. This CDR3 region has 17 residues.

The chain uses TRBV5-1 and TRBJ1-6; D is undetermined. With 2 bases removed from V and 13 bases from J, the gap between germline ends came to 19 bases. Germline V lookup: CDR1 SGHRS, CDR2 YFSETQ. The CDR3 is 15 amino acids. The CDR3 loop is CASSFSGFRVHPLHF. The CDR3 region has the DNA TGCGCCAGCAGCTTTTCCGGTTTCCGGGTCCACCCCCTCCACTTT.

This rearrangement joins TRBV19 to TRBJ1-5, with D possibly TRBD1 on 5 matching bases. V was cut by 0 bases and J by 4 bases, with 13 bases left in between. This CDR3 comprises 16 residues. In germline, CDR1 is LNHDA, CDR2 SQIVND (reference sequence). CDR3 in amino acids: CASSIDREGQNQPQHF. CDR3 DNA: TGTGCCAGTAGTATAGATCGGGAGGGGCAGAATCAGCCCCAGCATTTT.

The V call is TRBV5-1, the J call TRBJ1-6; D remains unclear. V lost 7 bases and J 9 bases, leaving 14 bases between the germline ends. The CDR3 contains 13 residues. Germline assignment: CDR1 SGHRS and CDR2 YFSETQ. The CDR3 loop is CASAEGKLSPLHF. The DNA for the CDR3 is TGCGCCAGCGCAGAGGGAAAACTTTCACCCCTCCACTTT.

The sample holds one count of this clone. The chain carries TRBV5-1 and TRBJ2-3, with 8 nucleotides matching TRBD2. The CDR3 extends over 16 amino acids. CDR1 and CDR2 from the germline V gene are SGHRS and YFSETQ. Trimming removed 5 bases from V and 2 bases from J; junction bases left unmatched: 10. CDR3 nucleotides: TGCGCCAGCAGTCTCTCGGGGGGGTTTACCACAGATACGCAGTATTTT. This codes for CASSLSGGFTTDTQYF. Using reference TRBV5-1 and TRBJ2-3 for the parts outside the CDR3, the full variable domain is KAGVTQTPRYLIKTRGQQVTLSCSPISGHRSVSWYQQTPGQGLQFLFEYFSETQRNKGNFPGRFSGRQFSNSRSEMNVSTLELGDSALYLCASSLSGGFTTDTQYFGPGTRLTVL.

V is TRBV7-3 and J is TRBJ2-2; tentatively, D is TRBD2 (6 bases). Germline lookup yields CDR1 SGHTA and CDR2 FQGTGA. V lost 2 bases and J lost 4, with 14 bases in between. The CDR3 has 16 amino acids. The CDR3 DNA sequence: TGTGCCAGCAGCTTATTCATGGGGGGAAGCACCGGGGAGCTGTTTTTT. Translation: CASSLFMGGSTGELFF. The full variable domain, its missing parts supplied by reference TRBV7-3 and TRBJ2-2, is GAGVSQTPSNKVTEKGKYVELRCDPISGHTALYWYRQSLGQGPEFLIYFQGTGAADDSGLPNDRFFAVRPEGSVSTLKIQRTERGDSAVYLCASSLFMGGSTGELFFGEGSRLTVL.

This clone showed up just once. V and J are TRBV29-1 and TRBJ2-3, with D possibly being TRBD2 (6 bases). The CDR3 length is 10 residues. V lost 7 bases and J 10 bases, leaving 12 bases between the germline ends. CDR1 is SQVTM and CDR2 is ANQGSEA in the germline V gene. CDR3 residues: CSASGTSQYF. The CDR3 DNA reads TGCAGCGCGTCCGGGACTTCGCAGTATTTT.

This rearrangement joins TRBV7-8 to TRBJ2-7, with D possibly being TRBD2 (5 bases). The CDR3 spans 13 residues. Germline V CDR1 and CDR2: SGHVS, FQNEAQ. V was trimmed by 2 bases and J by 0 bases, leaving 5 bases between them. CDR3 in amino acids: CASSLRDSYEQYF. CDR3 bases: TGTGCCAGCAGCTTACGGGACTCCTACGAGCAGTACTTC.

V usage is TRBV9 and J usage is TRBJ2-5; TRBD2 is a possible D gene (5 bases). The CDR3 extends over 15 amino acids. Germline CDR1 and CDR2: SGDLS and YYNGEE. Between the trimmed V and J ends, which lost 0 bases and 7 bases, there was a span of 16 bases. DNA of the CDR3: TGTGCCAGCAGCGTAGGTATCAGCGCCGGGGTGACCCAGTACTTC. This gives the protein CASSVGISAGVTQYF.